This T cell receptor (beta chain) stems from a study of T-cell memory formation after mild COVID-19. Study background: The study found TCR clusters largely donor specific. Study-wide results and caveats: CD4+ contracting clones lay mainly in CM and EM, CD8+ ones in EMRA.

The CDR3 spans 13 residues. Looked up from germline, CDR1 is SQVTM and CDR2 is ANQGSEA. V was pared by 4 bases and J by 2 bases, with 2 bases of the junction left unmatched. TCRalpha and TCRbeta libraries used 5'RACE with constant-segment primers and UMIs. TCRdb fed the 5' RACE reads into MiXCR, producing one record per CDR3 protein. Of approximately 150,000 distinct CDR3 sequences in the sample, around 13% were seen once. This clonotype was observed at least ten times. The antigen is not known. The chain recombines TRBV29-1 with TRBJ2-1; 7 positions match TRBD2. The sample taken for sequencing was PBMCs or a T cell subset sorted from them (not recorded which). The sequence was collected from an adult woman who had mild COVID-19 (a few samples of this study predate the infection). Cell type and time point are not known. The chain's CDR3 is CSVGAGTYNEQFF. DNA for the CDR3: TGCAGCGTTGGAGCGGGAACCTACAATGAGCAGTTCTTC.